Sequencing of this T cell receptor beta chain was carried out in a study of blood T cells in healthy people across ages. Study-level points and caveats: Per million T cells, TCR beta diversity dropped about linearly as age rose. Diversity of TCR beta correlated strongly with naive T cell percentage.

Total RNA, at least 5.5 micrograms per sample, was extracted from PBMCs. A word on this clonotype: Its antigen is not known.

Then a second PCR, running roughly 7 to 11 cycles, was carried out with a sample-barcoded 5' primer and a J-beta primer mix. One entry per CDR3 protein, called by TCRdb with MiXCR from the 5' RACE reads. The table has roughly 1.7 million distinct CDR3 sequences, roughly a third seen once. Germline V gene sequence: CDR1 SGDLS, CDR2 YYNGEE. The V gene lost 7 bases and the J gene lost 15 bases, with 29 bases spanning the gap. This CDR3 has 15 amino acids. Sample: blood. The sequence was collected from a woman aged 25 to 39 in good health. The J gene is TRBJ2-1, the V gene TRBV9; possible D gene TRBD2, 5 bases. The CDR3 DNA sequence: TGTGCCAGCGGGGTGGGAGACTCAACTAAACGAAGCCCGTTCTTC. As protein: CASGVGDSTKRSPFF.